Below are 17 T cell receptor beta chains sequenced from a single sample in a study of blood T cell repertoires in COVID-19. Profiling relied on immunoSEQ multiplex PCR, and the TCRdb table lists in-frame clones only, not all of them. Of approximately 190,000 clones in the sample, 84% were seen once. The sample taken for sequencing was PBMCs or T cells enriched from blood (not recorded which). Receptors originate from a woman in her 30s who had been exposed to COVID-19.

The count of this clone is one. The chain uses TRBV5-6 and TRBJ2-1; the D is unclear. V was clipped by 4 bases and J by 6 bases, with 23 bases between them. Per germline, CDR1 SGHDT and CDR2 YYEEEE. This CDR3 has 17 residues. The DNA of the CDR3 is TGTGCCAGCAGCCCGAATACCCCTGGAGCCTCTTCCAATGAGCAGTTCTTC. It encodes CASSPNTPGASSNEQFF. Together with reference TRBV5-6 and TRBJ2-1, the CDR3 gives the full variable domain: DAGVTQSPTHLIKTRGQQVTLRCSPKSGHDTVSWYQQALGQGPQFIFQYYEEEERQRGNFPDRFSGHQFPNYSSELNVNALLLGDSALYLCASSPNTPGASSNEQFFGPGTRLTVL.

This sequence joins TRBV19 and TRBJ1-2; TRBD1 might be the D (6 bases). V lost 10 bases to trimming and J lost 5 bases, with 20 bases between them. CDR3 size: 14 residues. Germline lookup yields CDR1 LNHDA and CDR2 SQIVND (reference sequence). The CDR3 is CATSRGGGGYGYTF. Here the CDR3 DNA reads TGTGCCACTAGCAGGGGTGGCGGTGGTTATGGCTACACCTTC.

This CDR3 reads CASSQGQGGEKLFF. CDR3 DNA: TGCGCCAGCAGCCAGGGACAGGGGGGTGAAAAACTGTTTTTT. The V call is TRBV4-3, the J call TRBJ1-4; 11 bases are shared with TRBD1. CDR1 LGHNA and CDR2 YSLEER come from the germline V gene. The CDR3 is 14 amino acids. V was pared by 3 bases and J by 7 bases, with 1 base of the junction left unmatched.

This clone has a handful of counts. The chain has TRBV7-9 and TRBJ1-2; 8 bases fit TRBD1. The trim removed 3 bases at V and 4 bases at J, leaving 7 bases unmatched. The CDR3 has 15 residues. The germline gives CDR1 SEHNR, CDR2 FQNEAQ (reference sequence). The CDR3 DNA reads TGTGCCAGCAGCTTGGACAGGGACGGAGGCTATGGCTACACCTTC. Its translation is CASSLDRDGGYGYTF.

The chain has TRBV12-3 or TRBV12-4 and TRBJ1-5; tentative D call: TRBD1 (6 bases). This CDR3 is 12 amino acids long. V lost 7 bases and J 7 bases, leaving 11 bases between the germline ends. CDR3 amino acids: CASKEGGQPQHF. The CDR3, as DNA: TGTGCCAGCAAAGAAGGGGGACAGCCCCAGCATTTT.

The chain couples TRBV13 to TRBJ2-2; D is perhaps TRBD2 (5 bases). V was pared by 1 base and J by 4 bases, with 13 bases between. The germline V gene has CDR1 PRHDT and CDR2 FYEKMQ (reference sequence). The CDR3 is 16 residues long. The DNA for the CDR3 is TGTGCCAGCAGCTTAGCTGGGGAGTGGAGCACCGGGGAGCTGTTTTTT. This sequence encodes CASSLAGEWSTGELFF.

The chain employs TRBV18 and TRBJ2-7, with D possibly matching TRBD1 (5 bases). Germline V gene lookup returns CDR1 KGHSH and CDR2 LQKENI. CDR3 size: 16 residues. V shed 2 bases and J shed 1 base, with 15 bases lying between them. The CDR3 loop is CASSPWGRETSYEQYF. CDR3 bases: TGTGCCAGCTCACCATGGGGCAGGGAAACATCCTACGAGCAGTACTTC.

The chain uses TRBV27 and TRBJ2-1, with 13 bases fitting TRBD2. Germline V gene lookup returns CDR1 MNHEY and CDR2 SMNVEV (reference sequence). V gave up 6 bases and J gave up 9 bases; unmatched junction bases: 8. This CDR3 region has 15 residues. The CDR3 coding sequence is TGTGCCAGCAGCCTACTAGCGGGGGGGCTTGGTGAGCAGTTCTTC. Protein: CASSLLAGGLGEQFF.

V gene TRBV9 combines with J gene TRBJ1-2, with 7 positions matching TRBD1. Germline assignment: CDR1 SGDLS and CDR2 YYNGEE. There are 15 residues in the CDR3. Trimming cost V 1 base and J 2 bases; bases outside gene matches: 5. The CDR3 region is CASSVYAGGNYGYTF. CDR3 nucleotide sequence: TGTGCCAGCAGCGTATATGCAGGGGGGAACTATGGCTACACCTTC.

This sequence joins TRBV5-1 and TRBJ2-3; 8 nucleotides line up with TRBD2. V lost 1 base and J lost 0; bases outside the gene matches: 10. Per the germline V gene, CDR1 is SGHRS and CDR2 is YFSETQ. The CDR3 runs to 18 residues. The DNA of the CDR3 is TGCGCCAGCAGCTTGTCCGGCTCCGGGGGGGGAAGCACAGATACGCAGTATTTT. Translated: CASSLSGSGGGSTDTQYF.

The rearrangement uses TRBV2 and TRBJ1-4, with D perhaps matching TRBD1 (5 bases). CDR1 and CDR2 from the germline V gene are SNHLY and FYNNEI. V was trimmed by 5 bases and J by 8 bases, leaving 15 bases between them. The CDR3 has 14 residues. CDR3 residues: CASSSGKINEKLFF. DNA for the CDR3: TGTGCCAGCAGTTCAGGGAAGATTAACGAAAAACTGTTTTTT.

The chain has TRBV3-1 (or the pseudogene TRBV3-2) and TRBJ2-7; 9 bases match TRBD2. The junction had 10 bases not matched to a gene; V was cut back by 3 bases and J by 7 bases. The CDR3 extends over 15 amino acids. Germline V gives CDR1 LGHDT, CDR2 YNNKEL (reference sequence). The CDR3, as DNA: TGTGCCAGCAGCCAGGGAATAGCGGGGGATCGAGAGCAGTACTTC. Translating it yields CASSQGIAGDREQYF.

The rearrangement links TRBV9 to TRBJ2-7, with D maybe TRBD2 (6 bases). V was trimmed by 1 base and J by 0 bases, leaving 11 bases between them. The CDR3 is 15 residues long. CDR1 and CDR2 (germline): SGDLS, YYNGEE. CDR3 residues: CASSVSWGDSYEQYF. In DNA, the CDR3 is TGTGCCAGCAGCGTATCGTGGGGGGACTCCTACGAGCAGTACTTC.

The rearrangement links TRBV6-1 to TRBJ1-1; no clear D. The CDR3 spans 14 residues. Trimming shortened V by 1 base and J by 11 bases, and 17 bases separated the two germline ends. The germline gives CDR1 MNHNS, CDR2 SASEGT. CDR3 amino acids: CASSEGGGSDRAFF. The CDR3 DNA reads TGTGCCAGCAGTGAAGGGGGAGGATCGGATCGGGCTTTCTTT.

V usage is TRBV27 and J usage is TRBJ2-3; a possible D gene is TRBD2 (5 bases). The CDR3 has 13 residues. The V gene's germline CDR1 is MNHEY and CDR2 SMNVEV (reference sequence). V shed 4 bases and J shed 5 bases, with 10 bases lying between them. DNA for the CDR3: TGTGCCAGCAGTTCAGTGGCGGGAGATACGCAGTATTTT. Translated: CASSSVAGDTQYF.

The CDR3 loop reads CASSRQGVSYEQYF. CDR3 nucleotides: TGTGCCAGTAGCCGACAGGGGGTCTCCTACGAGCAGTACTTC. The V and J genes are TRBV19 and TRBJ2-7; TRBD1 aligns across 9 bases. V lost 6 bases, J lost 0 bases, and 3 bases stayed unmatched. The CDR3 covers 14 residues. The V gene's germline CDR1 is LNHDA and CDR2 SQIVND (reference sequence).

V usage is TRBV6-5 and J usage is TRBJ2-2, with a tentative D call TRBD1 (6 bases). Germline CDR1 and CDR2: MNHEY and SVGAGI. There are 15 residues in the CDR3. Trimming pared 8 bases from V and 5 bases from J, leaving 18 bases between. The CDR3 nucleotides read TGTGCCAGCGGCCAACAGGGAAGGAGAACCGGGGAGCTGTTTTTT. Translation: CASGQQGRRTGELFF.